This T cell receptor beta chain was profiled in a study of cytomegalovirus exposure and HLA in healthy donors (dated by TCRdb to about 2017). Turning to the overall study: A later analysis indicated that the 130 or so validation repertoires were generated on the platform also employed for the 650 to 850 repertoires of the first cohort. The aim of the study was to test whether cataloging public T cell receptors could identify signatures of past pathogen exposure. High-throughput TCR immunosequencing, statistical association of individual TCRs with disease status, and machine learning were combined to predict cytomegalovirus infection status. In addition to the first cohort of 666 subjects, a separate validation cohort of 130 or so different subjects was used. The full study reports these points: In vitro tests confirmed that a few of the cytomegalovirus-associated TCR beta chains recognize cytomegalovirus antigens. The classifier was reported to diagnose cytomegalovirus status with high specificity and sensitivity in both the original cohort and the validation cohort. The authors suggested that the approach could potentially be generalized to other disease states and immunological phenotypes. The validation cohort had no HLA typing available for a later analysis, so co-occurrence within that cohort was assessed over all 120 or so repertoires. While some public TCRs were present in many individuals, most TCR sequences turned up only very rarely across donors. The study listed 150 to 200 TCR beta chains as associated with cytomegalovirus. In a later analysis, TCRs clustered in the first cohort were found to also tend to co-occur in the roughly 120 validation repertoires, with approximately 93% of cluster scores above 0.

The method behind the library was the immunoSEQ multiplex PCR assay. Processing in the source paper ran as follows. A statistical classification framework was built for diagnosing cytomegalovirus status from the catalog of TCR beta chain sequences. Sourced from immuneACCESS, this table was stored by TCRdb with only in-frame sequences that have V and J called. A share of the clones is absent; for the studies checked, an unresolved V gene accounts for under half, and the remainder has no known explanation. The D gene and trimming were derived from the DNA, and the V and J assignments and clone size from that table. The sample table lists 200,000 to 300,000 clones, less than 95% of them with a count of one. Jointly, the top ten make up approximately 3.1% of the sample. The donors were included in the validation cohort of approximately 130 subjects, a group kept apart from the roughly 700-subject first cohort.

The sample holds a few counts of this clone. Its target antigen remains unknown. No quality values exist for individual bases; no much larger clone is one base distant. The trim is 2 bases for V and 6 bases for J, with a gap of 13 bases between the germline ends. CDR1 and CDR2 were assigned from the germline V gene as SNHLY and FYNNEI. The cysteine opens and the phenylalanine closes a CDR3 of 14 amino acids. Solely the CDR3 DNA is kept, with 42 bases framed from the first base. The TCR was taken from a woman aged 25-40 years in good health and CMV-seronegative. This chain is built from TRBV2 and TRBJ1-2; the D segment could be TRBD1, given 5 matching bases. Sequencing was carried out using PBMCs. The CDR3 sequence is CASSERGGEDGYTF. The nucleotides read TGTGCCAGCAGTGAACGGGGAGGGGAGGATGGCTACACCTTC.